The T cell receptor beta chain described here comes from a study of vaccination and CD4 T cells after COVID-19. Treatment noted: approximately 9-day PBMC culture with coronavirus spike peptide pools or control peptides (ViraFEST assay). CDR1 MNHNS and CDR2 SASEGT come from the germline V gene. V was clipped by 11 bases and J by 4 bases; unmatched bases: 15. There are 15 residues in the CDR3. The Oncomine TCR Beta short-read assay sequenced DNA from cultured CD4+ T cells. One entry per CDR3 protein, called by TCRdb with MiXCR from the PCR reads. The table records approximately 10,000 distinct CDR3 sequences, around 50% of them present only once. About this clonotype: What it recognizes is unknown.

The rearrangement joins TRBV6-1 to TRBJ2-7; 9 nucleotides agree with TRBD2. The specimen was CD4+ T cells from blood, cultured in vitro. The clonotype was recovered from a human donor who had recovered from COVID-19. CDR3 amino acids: CASHHEAGGWYEQYF. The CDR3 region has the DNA TGTGCCTCCCATCACGAAGCGGGGGGTTGGTACGAGCAGTACTTC.